This record concerns one T cell receptor beta chain sequence. This sample is part of a study of blood T cell repertoires in COVID-19. Study context: PBMCs, B-cell-depleted T cells, or T cells were the source of the cDNA or gDNA that made up the material.

Assay: immunoSEQ multiplex PCR; the TCRdb copy retains only in-frame clones and omits some. The sample has fewer than 400,000 clones, roughly nine tenths seen once. In germline, CDR1 is SGHRS, CDR2 YFSETQ. CDR3 length: 14 residues. With V trimmed by 7 bases and J by 8 bases, 9 bases remained unmatched. The sequenced material came from peripheral blood. The rearrangement joins TRBV5-1 to TRBJ2-1; 10 nucleotides line up with TRBD2. This sequence was found in a woman aged 25 to 39 with COVID-19, enrolled during active disease. This CDR3 is CASATAGGPDEQFF. CDR3 nucleotides: TGCGCCAGCGCGACAGCGGGAGGGCCCGATGAGCAGTTCTTC.